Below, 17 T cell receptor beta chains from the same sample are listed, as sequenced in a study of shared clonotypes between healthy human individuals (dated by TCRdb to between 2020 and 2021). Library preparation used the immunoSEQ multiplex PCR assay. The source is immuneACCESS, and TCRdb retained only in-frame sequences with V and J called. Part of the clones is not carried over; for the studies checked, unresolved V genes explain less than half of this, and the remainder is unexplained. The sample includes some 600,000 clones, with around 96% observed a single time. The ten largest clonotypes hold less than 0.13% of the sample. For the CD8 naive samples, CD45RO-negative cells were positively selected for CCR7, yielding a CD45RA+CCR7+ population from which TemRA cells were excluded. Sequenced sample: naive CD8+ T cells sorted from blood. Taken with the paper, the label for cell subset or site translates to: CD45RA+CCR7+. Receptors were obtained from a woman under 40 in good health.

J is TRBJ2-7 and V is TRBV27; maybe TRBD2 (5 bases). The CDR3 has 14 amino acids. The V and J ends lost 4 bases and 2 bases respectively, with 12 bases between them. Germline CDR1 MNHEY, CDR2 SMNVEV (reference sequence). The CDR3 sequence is CASSSSYGPYEQYF. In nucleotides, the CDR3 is TGTGCCAGCAGTTCTAGCTACGGCCCCTACGAGCAGTACTTC.

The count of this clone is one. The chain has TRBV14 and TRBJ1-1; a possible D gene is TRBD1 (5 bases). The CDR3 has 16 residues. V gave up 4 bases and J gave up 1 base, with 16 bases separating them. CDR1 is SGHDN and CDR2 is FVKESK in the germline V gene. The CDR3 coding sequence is TGTGCCAGCAGCCCCACCGTGGGGACGTGGAACACTGAAGCTTTCTTT. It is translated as CASSPTVGTWNTEAFF. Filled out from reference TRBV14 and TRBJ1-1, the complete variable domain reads EAGVTQFPSHSVIEKGQTVTLRCDPISGHDNLYWYRRVMGKEIKFLLHFVKESKQDESGMPNNRFLAERTGGTYSTLKVQPAELEDSGVYFCASSPTVGTWNTEAFFGQGTRLTVV.

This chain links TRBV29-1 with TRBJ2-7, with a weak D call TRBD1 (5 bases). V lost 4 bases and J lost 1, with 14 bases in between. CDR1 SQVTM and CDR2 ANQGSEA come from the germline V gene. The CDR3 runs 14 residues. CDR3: CSVAGQGQSYEQYF. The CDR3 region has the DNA TGCAGCGTTGCCGGCCAGGGTCAGTCCTACGAGCAGTACTTC.

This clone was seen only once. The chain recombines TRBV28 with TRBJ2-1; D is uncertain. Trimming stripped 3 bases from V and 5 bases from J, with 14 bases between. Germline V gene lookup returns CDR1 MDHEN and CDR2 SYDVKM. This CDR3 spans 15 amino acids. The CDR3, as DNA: TGTGCCAGCAGTTTGGGGATTATAGCAAACAATGAGCAGTTCTTC. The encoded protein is CASSLGIIANNEQFF.

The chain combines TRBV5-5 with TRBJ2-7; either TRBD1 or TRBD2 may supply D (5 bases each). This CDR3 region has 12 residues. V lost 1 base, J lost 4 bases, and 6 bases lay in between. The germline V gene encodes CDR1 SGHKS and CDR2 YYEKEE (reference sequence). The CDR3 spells CASSLWGYEQYF. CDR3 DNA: TGTGCCAGCAGCTTGTGGGGGTACGAGCAGTACTTC.

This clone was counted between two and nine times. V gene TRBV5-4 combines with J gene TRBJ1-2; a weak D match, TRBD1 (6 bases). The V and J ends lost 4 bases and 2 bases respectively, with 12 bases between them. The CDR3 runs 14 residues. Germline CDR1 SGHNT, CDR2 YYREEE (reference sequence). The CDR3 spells CASSPTRGNYGYTF. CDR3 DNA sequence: TGTGCCAGCAGCCCAACCAGGGGAAACTATGGCTACACCTTC.

The CDR3 loop reads CASSISMGEKLFF. CDR3 DNA sequence: TGTGCCAGTAGTATTTCCATGGGCGAAAAACTGTTTTTT. The chain employs TRBV19 and TRBJ1-4; D not certain. CDR1 is LNHDA, CDR2 SQIVND, per germline (reference sequence). Trimming took off 3 bases at V and 8 bases at J, with 10 bases between the two ends. This CDR3 contains 13 residues.

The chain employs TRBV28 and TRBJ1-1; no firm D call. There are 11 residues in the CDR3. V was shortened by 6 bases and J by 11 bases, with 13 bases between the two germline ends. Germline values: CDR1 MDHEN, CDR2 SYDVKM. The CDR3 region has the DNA TGTGCCAGCAGGGTACCCGAGGTGGCTTTCTTT. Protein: CASRVPEVAFF.

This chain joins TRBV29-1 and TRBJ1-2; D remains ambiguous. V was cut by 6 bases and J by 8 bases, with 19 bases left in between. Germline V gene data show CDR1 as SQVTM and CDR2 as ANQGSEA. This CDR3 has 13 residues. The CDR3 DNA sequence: TGCAGCGTGAGATCTGAGGGATCTCGAGGCTACACCTTC. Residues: CSVRSEGSRGYTF.

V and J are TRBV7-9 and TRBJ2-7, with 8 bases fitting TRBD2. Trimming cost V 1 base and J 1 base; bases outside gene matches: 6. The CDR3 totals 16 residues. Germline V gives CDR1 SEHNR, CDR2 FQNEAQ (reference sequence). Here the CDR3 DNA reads TGTGCCAGCAGCTTAGTTGGCGGGAGGAGATCCTACGAGCAGTACTTC. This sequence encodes CASSLVGGRRSYEQYF.

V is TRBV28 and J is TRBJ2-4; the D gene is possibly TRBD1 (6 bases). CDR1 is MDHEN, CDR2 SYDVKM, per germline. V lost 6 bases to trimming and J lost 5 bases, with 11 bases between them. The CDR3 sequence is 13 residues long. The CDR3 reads CASRRQVQNIQYF. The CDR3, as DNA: TGTGCCAGCAGGCGACAGGTTCAAAACATTCAGTACTTC.

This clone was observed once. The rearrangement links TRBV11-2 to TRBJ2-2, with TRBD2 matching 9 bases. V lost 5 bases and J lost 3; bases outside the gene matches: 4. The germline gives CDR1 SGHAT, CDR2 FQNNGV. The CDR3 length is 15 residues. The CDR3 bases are TGTGCCAGCAGCATAGCGGGAGCCTACACCGGGGAGCTGTTTTTT. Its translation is CASSIAGAYTGELFF.

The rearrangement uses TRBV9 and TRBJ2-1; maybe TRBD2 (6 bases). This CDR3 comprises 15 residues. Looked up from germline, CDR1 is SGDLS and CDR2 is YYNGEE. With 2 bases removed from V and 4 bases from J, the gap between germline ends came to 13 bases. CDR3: CASSVSGSEYNEQFF. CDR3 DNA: TGTGCCAGCAGCGTGTCCGGGAGCGAATACAATGAGCAGTTCTTC.

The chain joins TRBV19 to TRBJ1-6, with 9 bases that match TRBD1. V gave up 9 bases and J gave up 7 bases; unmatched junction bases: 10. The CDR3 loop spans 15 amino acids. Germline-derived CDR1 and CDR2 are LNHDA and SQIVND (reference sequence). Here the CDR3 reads CASGNRQGGNSPLHF. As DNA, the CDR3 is TGTGCCAGCGGGAACCGACAGGGGGGAAATTCACCCCTCCACTTT.

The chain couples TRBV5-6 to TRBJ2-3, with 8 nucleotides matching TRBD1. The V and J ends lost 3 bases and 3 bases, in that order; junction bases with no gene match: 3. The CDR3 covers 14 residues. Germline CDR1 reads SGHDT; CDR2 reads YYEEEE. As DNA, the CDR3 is TGTGCCAGCAGCTCCGACAGGGGAACAGATACGCAGTATTTT. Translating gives CASSSDRGTDTQYF.

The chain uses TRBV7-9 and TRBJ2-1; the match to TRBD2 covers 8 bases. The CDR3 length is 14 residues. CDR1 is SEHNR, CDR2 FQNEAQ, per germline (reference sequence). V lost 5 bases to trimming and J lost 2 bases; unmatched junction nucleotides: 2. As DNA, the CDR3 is TGTGCCAGCAGCGGGCGGGAGGCCTACAATGAGCAGTTCTTC. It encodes CASSGREAYNEQFF.

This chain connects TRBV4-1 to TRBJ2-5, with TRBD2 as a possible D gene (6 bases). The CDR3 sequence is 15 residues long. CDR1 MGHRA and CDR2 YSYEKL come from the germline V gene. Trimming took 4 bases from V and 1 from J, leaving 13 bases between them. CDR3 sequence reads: CASSLRLAFQETQYF. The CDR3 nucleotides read TGCGCCAGCAGCCTGAGGCTAGCGTTCCAAGAGACCCAGTACTTC.